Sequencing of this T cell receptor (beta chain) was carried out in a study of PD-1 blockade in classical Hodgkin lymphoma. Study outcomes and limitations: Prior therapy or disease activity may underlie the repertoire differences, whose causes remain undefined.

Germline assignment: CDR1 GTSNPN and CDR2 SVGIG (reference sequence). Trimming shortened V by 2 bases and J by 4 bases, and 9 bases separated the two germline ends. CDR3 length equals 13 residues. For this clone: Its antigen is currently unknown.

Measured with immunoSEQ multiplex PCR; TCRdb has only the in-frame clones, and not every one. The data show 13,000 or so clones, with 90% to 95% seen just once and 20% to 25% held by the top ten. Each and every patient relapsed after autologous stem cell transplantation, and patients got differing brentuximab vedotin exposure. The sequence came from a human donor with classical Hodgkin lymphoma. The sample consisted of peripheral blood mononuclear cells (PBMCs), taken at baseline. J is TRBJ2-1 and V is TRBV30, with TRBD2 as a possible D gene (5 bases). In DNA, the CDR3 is TGTGCCTGGAGTAGCGGACTTTACAATGAGCAGTTCTTC. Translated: CAWSSGLYNEQFF.